Listed below are T cell receptor beta chains from one sample, sequenced in a study of blood T cell repertoires in COVID-19. Assay: immunoSEQ multiplex PCR; the TCRdb copy retains only in-frame clones and omits some. The sample has under 250,000 clones; just under 90% are singletons. The sequenced sample was peripheral blood. The receptors originated from a man between 25 and 39 years old with COVID-19, enrolled during active disease. Each CDR3 is given with its conserved first and last residue. The D gene is left open where the match is weak. Part of the rows lack a size; the others show once, few, many or a class for expanded clones.

D gene,J gene,clone size,V gene,CDR3 protein,CDR3 DNA
NA,TRBJ2-2,NA,TRBV11-2,CASSQSGESGELFF,TGTGCCAGCAGCCAATCAGGGGAGAGCGGGGAGCTGTTTTTT
NA,TRBJ2-7,NA,TRBV19,CASRDRASTYEQYF,TGTGCCAGTAGGGACAGAGCGTCAACCTACGAGCAGTACTTC
NA,TRBJ1-1,NA,TRBV12-5,CASGLVEGTTEAFF,TGTGCTAGTGGTTTGGTAGAGGGAACCACTGAAGCTTTCTTT
NA,TRBJ2-5,NA,TRBV2,CASRLRGAEETQYF,TGTGCCAGCAGGCTCCGGGGGGCGGAAGAGACCCAGTACTTC
NA,TRBJ2-5,NA,TRBV18,CASSPPFPERQETQYF,TGTGCCAGCTCACCACCGTTCCCGGAGAGACAAGAGACCCAGTACTTC
TRBD2,TRBJ2-7,NA,TRBV7-9,CASSTTSASYEQYF,TGTGCCAGCAGCACGACTAGCGCCTCCTACGAGCAGTACTTC
NA,TRBJ2-1,NA,TRBV7-3,CASSLSRDYNEQFF,TGTGCCAGCAGCTTAAGCCGGGACTACAATGAGCAGTTCTTC
TRBD1,TRBJ1-5,NA,TRBV19,CASSIQGGNTGNQPQHF,TGTGCCAGTAGTATCCAGGGGGGAAATACTGGCAATCAGCCCCAGCATTTT
NA,TRBJ1-3,NA,TRBV19,CASSMMASGNTIYF,TGTGCCAGTAGTATGATGGCCTCTGGAAACACCATATATTTT
NA,TRBJ1-2,NA,TRBV3-1/TRBV3-2,CASSQDAGGQHGYTF,TGTGCCAGCAGCCAAGATGCGGGGGGCCAACATGGCTACACCTTC
NA,TRBJ2-5,NA,TRBV4-3,CASSQGWGVQETQYF,TGCGCCAGCAGCCAAGGATGGGGGGTTCAAGAGACCCAGTACTTC
TRBD1,TRBJ2-7,NA,TRBV10-3,CAISEFGAGGSEQYF,TGTGCCATCAGTGAGTTCGGGGCAGGGGGAAGCGAGCAGTACTTC
NA,TRBJ1-6,NA,TRBV2,CASTEHSSYNSPLHF,TGTGCCAGCACTGAACACAGCTCCTATAATTCACCCCTCCACTTT
TRBD1,TRBJ2-3,NA,TRBV27,CASSLRQGADTQYF,TGTGCCAGCAGTTTAAGGCAGGGGGCCGATACGCAGTATTTT
NA,TRBJ2-1,NA,TRBV18,CASSPGDKREQFF,TGTGCCAGCTCACCCGGGGACAAACGTGAGCAGTTCTTC
TRBD1,TRBJ2-7,NA,TRBV4-1,CASSQVGTGDYEQYF,TGCGCCAGCAGCCAAGTGGGGACAGGGGACTACGAGCAGTACTTC
TRBD2,TRBJ2-1,NA,TRBV14,CASSQDQLARTANEQFF,TGTGCCAGCAGCCAAGATCAACTAGCGAGAACGGCAAATGAGCAGTTCTTC
NA,TRBJ1-1,once,TRBV14,CASSQDMGQVNTEAFF,TGTGCCAGCAGCCAAGATATGGGACAAGTGAACACTGAAGCTTTCTTT
NA,TRBJ1-2,NA,TRBV2,CASSTGSGYTF,TGTGCCAGCAGTACAGGCAGTGGCTACACCTTC
TRBD1,TRBJ2-7,NA,TRBV7-2,CASSLVLGRGQYEQYF,TGTGCCAGCAGCTTAGTGCTTGGCAGGGGGCAATACGAGCAGTACTTC
NA,TRBJ1-6,NA,TRBV6-5,CASRSGNSPLHF,TGTGCCAGCAGGTCAGGGAATTCACCCCTCCACTTT